Shown below are 25 T cell receptor beta chains from a single sample sequenced in a study of vaccination effects on CD4 cells after COVID-19. These receptors have no identified antigens. This table comes from immunoSEQ multiplex PCR, and its TCRdb copy is limited to in-frame clones, with some not included. The data hold 35,000 to 55,000 clones, with over 60% observed a single time. Between days 9 and 10 of culture, CD4+ T cells were separated out. SARS-CoV-2 infection was confirmed by PCR in the person between March and December 2020. Participants got two doses of BNT162b2 or mRNA-1273 vaccine. The specimen was CD4+ T cells from PBMCs cultured without peptide, collected after COVID-19 vaccination. These receptors were obtained from a human donor who had a prior SARS-CoV-2 infection.

The V and J genes are TRBV12-3 or TRBV12-4 and TRBJ1-2, with D perhaps TRBD1 (5 bases). The V and J ends lost 6 bases and 0 bases respectively, with 8 bases between them. The length of the CDR3 is 13 residues. CDR3 DNA: TGTGCCAGCAGCCAGGGACCTAACTATGGCTACACCTTC. Its protein is CASSQGPNYGYTF.

The chain links TRBV5-1 to TRBJ1-5, with D unclear. The CDR3 covers 13 residues. V was trimmed by 5 bases and J by 7 bases, leaving 13 bases between them. The germline V gene encodes CDR1 SGHRS and CDR2 YFSETQ. The CDR3 DNA reads as TGCGCCAGCAGGCCAGGTTTTGAACAGCCCCAGCATTTT. It specifies CASRPGFEQPQHF.

The V gene is TRBV7-2, the J gene TRBJ2-7; D ambiguous. Looked up from germline, CDR1 is SGHTA and CDR2 is FQGNSA. The V gene lost 5 bases and the J gene lost 2 bases, with 13 bases spanning the gap. The CDR3 extends over 14 amino acids. The CDR3 DNA sequence: TGTGCCAGCAGCCCCGACTGGGCTACCTACGAGCAGTACTTC. It yields the protein CASSPDWATYEQYF. Based on the CDR3 plus reference TRBV7-2 and TRBJ2-7, the full variable domain is GAGVSQSPSNKVTEKGKDVELRCDPISGHTALYWYRQSLGQGLEFLIYFQGNSAPDKSGLPSDRFSAERTGGSVSTLTIQRTQQEDSAVYLCASSPDWATYEQYFGPGTRLTVT.

The chain is built from TRBV29-1 and TRBJ1-2, with TRBD1 as a possible D gene (6 bases). Trimming stripped 6 bases from V and 0 bases from J, with 14 bases between. Germline V lookup: CDR1 SQVTM, CDR2 ANQGSEA. The CDR3 is made up of 14 amino acids. The DNA for the CDR3 is TGCAGCGTGAGCGGGACAAAAGCTAACTATGGCTACACCTTC. Protein product: CSVSGTKANYGYTF.

This chain links TRBV5-4 with TRBJ2-7, with 11 bases aligning to TRBD1. The junction had 4 bases not matched to a gene; V was cut back by 5 bases and J by 6 bases. This CDR3 has 13 amino acids. The germline V gene encodes CDR1 SGHNT and CDR2 YYREEE (reference sequence). The CDR3 protein is CASRKDRGREQYF. The CDR3, as DNA: TGTGCCAGCAGAAAGGACAGGGGGCGCGAGCAGTACTTC.

This clone came up a few times. The V and J genes are TRBV30 and TRBJ1-2, with TRBD1 matching over 7 bases. Germline V gives CDR1 GTSNPN, CDR2 SVGIG (reference sequence). J was trimmed by 5 bases and V by 3 bases; bases with no gene match: 6. CDR3 size: 13 residues. The CDR3: CAWSRDRPYGYTF. The CDR3 region has the DNA TGTGCCTGGAGCCGGGACAGACCTTATGGCTACACCTTC.

This clone is a singleton in its sample. This rearrangement joins TRBV12-3 or TRBV12-4 to TRBJ2-1; 8 bases map to TRBD1. The junction had 5 bases not matched to a gene; V was cut back by 6 bases and J by 7 bases. The CDR3 is 13 residues long. This CDR3 reads CASRRDRWNEQFF. The CDR3 region has the DNA TGTGCCAGCAGGCGGGACAGGTGGAATGAGCAGTTCTTC.

J is TRBJ2-5 and V is TRBV5-8; 9 positions match TRBD2. The CDR3 length is 16 residues. Germline CDR1 and CDR2: SGHTS and YDEGEE. After removal of 0 bases from V and 7 bases from J, the junction contained 10 bases not matched to a gene. CDR3 region: CASSLVRPSGVVTQYF. Written as DNA, the CDR3 is TGTGCCAGCAGCTTGGTTCGCCCTAGCGGGGTGGTGACCCAGTACTTC.

The chain uses TRBV20-1 and TRBJ1-1; no reliable D call. V was shortened by 3 bases and J by 6 bases, with 8 bases between the two germline ends. The germline V gene has CDR1 DFQATT and CDR2 SNEGSKA (reference sequence). The CDR3 length is 11 residues. CDR3 bases: TGCAGTGCTAGTTGGCAGGCTGAAGCTTTCTTT. Its protein is CSASWQAEAFF.

The chain combines TRBV7-6 with TRBJ2-7, with 10 bases matching TRBD2. The CDR3 runs 16 residues. J was trimmed by 10 bases and V by 2 bases; bases with no gene match: 14. Germline lookup yields CDR1 SGHVS and CDR2 FNYEAQ. CDR3 in DNA: TGTGCCAGCAGCTTACTGCTAGCGGGAGTTTCGGTGGGACAGTACTTC. Translating gives CASSLLLAGVSVGQYF.

The chain joins TRBV20-1 to TRBJ2-1, with 7 positions matching TRBD2. J lost 4 bases, V lost 3 bases, and 6 bases had no gene match. Germline CDR1 is DFQATT and CDR2 is SNEGSKA (reference sequence). The CDR3 sequence is 14 residues long. CDR3 in DNA: TGCAGTGCTAGTTTTCTAGCGGCATACAATGAGCAGTTCTTC. Protein: CSASFLAAYNEQFF.

The chain combines TRBV2 with TRBJ2-7; D may be TRBD1 (6 bases). Germline V gene lookup returns CDR1 SNHLY and CDR2 FYNNEI. Trimming pared 6 bases from V and 4 bases from J, leaving 16 bases between. This CDR3 is built from 14 residues. The DNA for the CDR3 is TGTGCCAGCAGGGCTGGACAGCTGGCTTACGAGCAGTACTTC. Its protein product is CASRAGQLAYEQYF.

This chain links TRBV9 with TRBJ1-1; D remains unclear. There are 15 residues in the CDR3. The germline V gene has CDR1 SGDLS and CDR2 YYNGEE. V lost 1 base, J lost 5 bases, and 15 bases lay in between. The CDR3 spells CASSVSPERETEAFF. The CDR3 DNA is TGTGCCAGCAGCGTAAGCCCCGAAAGGGAAACTGAAGCTTTCTTT.

The gene calls are TRBV5-4 and TRBJ1-6; D not certain. The CDR3 has 13 amino acids. The germline CDR1 and CDR2 sequences are SGHNT and YYREEE (reference sequence). Trimming left V 0 bases short and J 7 bases short, with 5 bases between. In DNA, the CDR3 is TGTGCCAGCAGCTTGGTCGGAAATTCACCCCTCCACTTT. Translation: CASSLVGNSPLHF. The full variable domain, completed using reference TRBV5-4 and TRBJ1-6, is ETGVTQSPTHLIKTRGQQVTLRCSSQSGHNTVSWYQQALGQGPQFIFQYYREEENGRGNFPPRFSGLQFPNYSSELNVNALELDDSALYLCASSLVGNSPLHFGNGTRLTVT.

This rearrangement joins TRBV2 to TRBJ2-1; 8 bases map to TRBD2. V was clipped by 6 bases and J by 2 bases; unmatched bases: 0. Per the germline V gene, CDR1 is SNHLY and CDR2 is FYNNEI. This CDR3 spans 13 amino acids. The DNA for the CDR3 is TGTGCCAGCAGAGCGGGGGCCTACAATGAGCAGTTCTTC. It is translated as CASRAGAYNEQFF.

This chain uses TRBV5-4 with TRBJ1-2, with D unclear. Germline-derived CDR1 and CDR2 are SGHNT and YYREEE (reference sequence). The V end lost 3 bases, the J end lost 5 bases, and 11 bases lay between the germline ends. The CDR3 loop spans 13 amino acids. Here the CDR3 reads CASSYDIRYGYTF. The CDR3 bases are TGTGCCAGCAGCTATGATATTCGATATGGCTACACCTTC.

The V gene is TRBV7-3, the J gene TRBJ2-4; the D is unclear. CDR3 length: 14 amino acids. Germline V gene lookup returns CDR1 SGHTA and CDR2 FQGTGA. The V gene lost 0 bases and the J gene lost 0 bases, with 3 bases spanning the gap. This CDR3 reads CASSLTGAKNIQYF. DNA of the CDR3: TGTGCCAGCAGCTTAACCGGAGCCAAAAACATTCAGTACTTC.

This clone was seen more than once but under ten times. This chain joins TRBV11-2 and TRBJ1-5; no reliable D call. CDR3 length: 15 amino acids. The germline V gene encodes CDR1 SGHAT and CDR2 FQNNGV. V gave up 5 bases and J gave up 6 bases, with 17 bases separating them. The CDR3 region has the DNA TGTGCCAGCAGCCCCTCCTCGGGTTTCGGTCAGCCCCAGCATTTT. Its translation is CASSPSSGFGQPQHF.

In this sample, this clone turned up a few times. This chain connects TRBV4-3 to TRBJ2-1, with 11 positions matching TRBD2. The CDR3 has 17 residues. The V gene end was trimmed by 4 bases and the J gene end by 6 bases; junction bases not matched to a gene: 11. The germline CDR1 and CDR2 sequences are LGHNA and YSLEER. The CDR3 sequence is CASSPYKNSGRGNEQFF. The CDR3 bases are TGCGCCAGCAGCCCGTACAAAAATAGCGGGAGGGGCAATGAGCAGTTCTTC.

The chain recombines TRBV11-1 with TRBJ2-1; D gene ambiguous. V gave up 4 bases and J gave up 5 bases, with 9 bases separating them. Germline CDR1 and CDR2: SGHAT and FQDESV (reference sequence). This CDR3 is built from 13 residues. The CDR3 DNA reads as TGTGCCAGCAGCTCGGACCCAAACAATGAGCAGTTCTTC. Translation: CASSSDPNNEQFF.

The rearrangement links TRBV4-2 to TRBJ1-1; 8 nucleotides align to TRBD1. The CDR3 spans 14 residues. Germline V gene sequence: CDR1 LGHNA, CDR2 YNFKEQ. V was clipped by 10 bases and J by 0 bases; unmatched bases: 7. CDR3 sequence reads: CAIRTGNMNTEAFF. CDR3 coding DNA: TGTGCCATAAGGACAGGGAATATGAACACTGAAGCTTTCTTT.

The chain combines TRBV11-3 with TRBJ2-1; D possibly corresponds to TRBD2 (6 bases). With 0 bases removed from V and 4 bases from J, the gap between germline ends came to 13 bases. This CDR3 comprises 16 residues. The germline V gene encodes CDR1 SGHNT and CDR2 YENEEA. The CDR3 protein is CASSLDRVGLYNEQFF. Written as DNA, the CDR3 is TGTGCCAGCAGCTTAGATAGGGTGGGACTTTACAATGAGCAGTTCTTC.

V is TRBV9 and J is TRBJ2-3; possibly TRBD1 for D (6 bases). The CDR3 has 14 residues. From germline, CDR1 is SGDLS and CDR2 YYNGEE. V was cut by 3 bases and J by 4 bases, with 12 bases left in between. The CDR3 spells CASSEVAGADTQYF. As DNA, the CDR3 is TGTGCCAGCAGCGAGGTGGCAGGGGCAGATACGCAGTATTTT.

The gene calls are TRBV25-1 and TRBJ1-6, with 7 bases aligning to TRBD1. CDR1 and CDR2 (germline): MGHDK, SYGVNS. CDR3 length equals 12 residues. With V trimmed by 0 bases and J by 16 bases, 3 bases remained unmatched. CDR3 nucleotide sequence: TGTGCCAGCAGTGAATATAAGGACAGGCTCCACTTT. The encoded protein is CASSEYKDRLHF.

The chain links TRBV27 to TRBJ2-3; D might be TRBD1 or TRBD2, each matching 5 bases. CDR1 MNHEY and CDR2 SMNVEV come from the germline V gene (reference sequence). Trimming left V 8 bases short and J 2 bases short, with 23 bases between. The CDR3 length is 17 residues. CDR3 DNA: TGTGCCAGCTCTAACCACCGGGGCTGGAAGGACACAGATACGCAGTATTTT. As protein: CASSNHRGWKDTDTQYF.